This TCR beta chain was sequenced in a study of cytotoxic CD8 clonotypes in ibrutinib-treated CLL (dated by TCRdb to about 2021). In the study overall: In this cohort, 15 or so patients were treatment-naive and approximately ten were relapsed/refractory, while under 18 had unmutated IGHV. Responses were partial in roughly 24 patients and complete in 2; after median approximately 5.5 years follow-up, around 14 stayed in remission and some twelve progressed. Samples at response were collected after a median of 12 months of treatment, with a range of roughly 6 to 40 months. An average of about 260,000 productive templates and roughly 94,000 productive rearrangements was obtained per sample. Of the roughly 90 people in the trial, around 26 had longitudinal samples available. Cryopreserved peripheral blood mononuclear cells were obtained prior to treatment, at the time of response, and at either disease progression or sustained remission. Patients were still on ibrutinib when every remission and progressive disease sample was collected. General conclusions and limits of the study: Public clonotypes were rare and either shrank or stayed stable during treatment, and the rise in clonality at ibrutinib response reflected expansion of private clonotypes. Sampling times were not matched between patients in sustained remission and patients whose disease was progressing, and lymph node repertoires were not examined. An increase in clonality was observed at ibrutinib response, with clonality remaining stable during sustained remission and falling back toward baseline at progression. At baseline, clonality was higher than in age-matched healthy donors and showed a strong correlation with circulating CD8+ T-cell counts.

In the case of this clone: The specificity of this receptor is unknown. Base qualities are not at hand, and no much larger clone is one base apart.

A MiSeq instrument was used for deep resolution sequencing, which targeted depths ranging from 1 in 1 million up to 1 in 200,000 T cells, with coverage averaging 10x for each clonotype. The immunoSEQ hsTCRB Kit was used to generate the TCR beta libraries. Under the source paper's analysis protocol: ImmunoSEQ Data Assistant and ImmunoSEQ Analyzer were used for data analysis, and V, D and J genes were assigned according to IMGT definitions. Clonality, which ranges from 0 to 1, was calculated as one minus the normalized Shannon entropy of productive rearrangement frequencies. Only overrepresented clonotypes making up at least 0.05% of the repertoire of each patient were included in the public clonotype analysis. Approximately 12 age-matched healthy donor repertoires from immuneACCESS were used as controls for clonality. TCRdb took this table from immuneACCESS and kept in-frame rearrangements with V and J called. Such tables lack part of the clones; where checked against another copy, unresolved V genes explain under half of the gap, and the rest is unexplained. For V, J and clone size, that table is used; D and trimming come from the DNA. The sample table shows about 74,000 clones, and around 80% are seen once. Roughly 7.1% of the sample belongs to the ten largest clones.

The time point label corresponds to: progressive disease on ibrutinib. Around 2 micrograms of genomic DNA were extracted from cryopreserved PBMCs for TCR beta library preparation. Longitudinal blood samples from CLL patients receiving ibrutinib monotherapy were subjected to high-throughput TCR beta sequencing. The patients took part in an open-label, single-center phase 2 trial of ibrutinib monotherapy. Here the sequenced sample was PBMCs, taken at disease progression, from a patient treated with ibrutinib. The sequence came from a human donor with chronic lymphocytic leukemia.

CDR3 reads: CASSLGVGVEQFF. The sequenced DNA is TGCGCCAGCAGCTTGGGTGTCGGGGTTGAGCAGTTCTTC. The rearrangement combines TRBV5-1 with TRBJ2-1; the D region possibly corresponds to TRBD2 (5 bases align). The CDR3 runs 13 amino acids, cysteine and phenylalanine included. Just the 39-base CDR3 DNA is kept, in frame starting at base 1. CDR1 SGHRS and CDR2 YFSETQ were looked up in the germline V gene. The V and J ends are trimmed by 0 bases and 9 bases, leaving 10 bases between them.